The source of this TCR beta chain is a study of blood T cell repertoires in COVID-19. The wider study: Spain, Italy and the United States supplied samples that represented acute and convalescent COVID-19. T cells, B-cell-depleted T cells, or PBMCs provided the cDNA or gDNA that served as material.

The CDR3 is made up of 13 amino acids. The V end lost 6 bases, the J end lost 4 bases, and 12 bases lay between the germline ends. Germline V gives CDR1 MNHEY, CDR2 SMNVEV (reference sequence). This clone was counted once. In the original analysis: Cell counts per sample came from amplifying reference gene primers. Only in-frame clones appear in the TCRdb table, and some are missing; sequencing was by immunoSEQ multiplex PCR. V, J and clone size reflect that table, while D and trimming were determined from the DNA. The sample shows about 34,000 clones, 70% to 80% of them seen only once. The sample consisted of peripheral blood. The receptor was derived from a human donor in a cohort sampled during active COVID-19. The chain is built from TRBV27 and TRBJ1-2; TRBD1 might be the D (5 bases). CDR3 amino acids: CASSGQGFYGYTF. CDR3 in DNA: TGTGCCAGCAGCGGTCAGGGATTCTATGGCTACACCTTC.